This T cell receptor beta chain was sequenced for a study of T-cell memory formation after mild COVID-19. Study background: Largely donor-specific sequence clusters came from a couple of donors. Whole-study results and caveats: The study found contracting CD4+ clones mainly in CM and EM and contracting CD8+ clones in EMRA.

TCRdb recomputed calls from the 5' RACE reads with MiXCR, one row per CDR3 protein. This sample has roughly 610,000 distinct CDR3 sequences; 17% occur once, and the top ten carry about 7.4%. With regard to this clonotype: Antigen unknown.

Germline CDR1 is DFQATT and CDR2 is SNEGSKA (reference sequence). The CDR3 sequence is 15 residues long. The ends were cut back, 3 bases at V and 0 bases at J, with 13 bases in the middle. This TCR was recovered from an adult woman who had mild COVID-19 (a few samples of this study predate the infection). Cell type and time point are not known. The J gene is TRBJ2-3, the V gene TRBV20-1; D is unclear. Material: PBMCs or a T cell subset sorted from them (not recorded which). The CDR3 here is CSASPDRSSTDTQYF. CDR3 bases: TGCAGTGCTAGCCCCGACCGTTCTAGCACAGATACGCAGTATTTT.